The sequence of this T cell receptor (beta chain) was determined in a study of cytomegalovirus exposure and HLA in healthy donors. Study-wide findings and caveats: It was about 180 TCR beta chains that were listed as cytomegalovirus-associated. A reported reduction in N-insertions relative to the roughly 610-donor mean was seen in an Asian-associated ancestry cluster in a later analysis.

It was with 60 Vbeta and 13 Jbeta primers that the PCR ran. Assay used: immunoSEQ multiplex PCR; TCRdb lists only in-frame clones, some missing. The sample has about 160,000 clones, under 75% seen once. As for this clone: What it binds is not known.

The CDR3 has 12 amino acids. Deletions cut 3 bases from V and 8 bases from J, with 10 bases between. Germline CDR1 reads SNHLY; CDR2 reads FYNNEI. This clonotype was sampled from a woman in her sixties or seventies in good health and CMV-seropositive. Material: PBMCs. This chain links TRBV2 with TRBJ1-2, with D possibly TRBD1 on 5 matching bases. The CDR3 coding sequence is TGTGCCAGCAGTGATGGGGCGCGGGGCTACACCTTC. Encoded protein: CASSDGARGYTF.